A single sample is the source of the 9 T cell receptor beta chains below, sequenced in a study of T cell repertoires in aging, cancer and after chemotherapy. TCR beta rearrangements were amplified from peripheral blood genomic DNA. Rearranged V-D-J TRB sequences were amplified with a mixed TRB-A/B primer pool. TCRdb reanalysed the multiplex PCR reads using MiXCR and keeps one entry per CDR3 protein. The table has around 1,700 distinct CDR3 sequences, less than 50% seen once; the top ten hold over 35%. The sample consisted of blood. The source of these receptors is a human donor with a solid tumor.

The chain couples TRBV7-2 to TRBJ2-7; possibly TRBD2 for D (6 bases). CDR3 length: 13 amino acids. Germline-derived CDR1 and CDR2 are SGHTA and FQGNSA. Trimming took 1 base from V and 8 from J, leaving 12 bases between them. In nucleotides, the CDR3 is TGTGCCAGCAGCTTAGACCAAGGGACTCAGCAGTACTTC. Its protein product is CASSLDQGTQQYF.

The CDR3, as DNA: TGTGCCAGCACTCCAGACCGATACACCGGGGAGCTGTTTTTT. As protein: CASTPDRYTGELFF. The chain combines TRBV12-3 or TRBV12-4 with TRBJ2-2; D unresolved. Trimming pared 7 bases from V and 3 bases from J, leaving 12 bases between. The CDR3 is made up of 14 amino acids.

The CDR3 DNA is TGTGCCAGCAGCTTGGGGCAGGGAGGGTACGAGCAGTACTTC. This codes for CASSLGQGGYEQYF. This rearrangement joins TRBV6-5 to TRBJ2-7, with 7 bases lining up with TRBD2. Per germline, CDR1 MNHEY and CDR2 SVGAGI. The J segment lost 4 bases and the V segment lost 6 bases, leaving 9 bases of the junction unmatched. The CDR3 covers 14 residues.

This chain joins TRBV29-1 and TRBJ2-1, with 9 bases lining up with TRBD2. The CDR3 is made up of 15 amino acids. The junction had 8 bases not matched to a gene; V was cut back by 4 bases and J by 4 bases. Germline V gene lookup returns CDR1 SQVTM and CDR2 ANQGSEA. CDR3: CSVGISSGTYNEQFF. CDR3 nucleotides: TGCAGCGTTGGTATTTCTAGCGGGACGTACAATGAGCAGTTCTTC.

With respect to this clonotype: Mismatch with germline at one junction end may stem from a read error. The chain is built from TRBV11-3 and TRBJ2-3, with unresolved D. CDR3 length equals 11 residues. Germline loops: CDR1 SGHNT, CDR2 YENEEA. The CDR3 reads CARSLTDTQYF. The CDR3 DNA is TGTGCCAGAAGCTTAACAGATACGCAGTATTTT.

Comment on this clonotype: A read error may produce the germline difference seen at one junction end. This chain links TRBV6-5 with TRBJ1-2, with TRBD1 matching over 8 bases. Germline V CDR1 and CDR2: MNHEY, SVGAGI. CDR3 size: 13 residues. The CDR3, as DNA: TGTGCCAGCAGTCGGACAGGGAGGTATGACTACACCTTC. This encodes CASSRTGRYDYTF.

V and J are TRBV6-6 and TRBJ1-1, with D hard to call. The CDR3 sequence is 15 residues long. Germline V gives CDR1 MNHNY, CDR2 SVGAGI (reference sequence). The V end lost 5 bases, the J end lost 1 base, and 14 bases lay between the germline ends. CDR3 sequence: CASSTPGKPNTEAFF. CDR3 coding DNA: TGTGCCAGCAGTACCCCGGGGAAACCGAACACTGAAGCTTTCTTT.

The chain joins TRBV6-5 to TRBJ2-3; no definite D call. In germline, CDR1 is MNHEY, CDR2 SVGAGI. V shed 2 bases and J shed 3 bases, with 3 bases lying between them. The CDR3 runs to 12 residues. The CDR3 coding sequence is TGTGCCAGCAGTTACCCAACAGATACGCAGTATTTT. Translated: CASSYPTDTQYF.

This clonotype was observed once. This chain joins TRBV10-1 and TRBJ2-3; 12 nucleotides match TRBD2. Trimming at V came to 0 bases and at J to 7 bases, leaving 5 bases not matched to a gene. The V gene's germline CDR1 is WNHNN and CDR2 SYGVQD (reference sequence). CDR3 length: 16 residues. CDR3 nucleotide sequence: TGCGCCAGCAGTGAGTCTGCTAGCGGGGGGGGGAATACGCAGTATTTT. Translated: CASSESASGGGNTQYF.